One and the same sample provided the 10 T cell receptor beta chains below, sequenced in a study of blood T cell repertoires in COVID-19. TCRdb's table, derived via immunoSEQ multiplex PCR, lists solely in-frame clones and lacks some. The table has about 270,000 clones, 81% seen once. The specimen was peripheral blood. Receptors originate from an older woman with active or convalescent COVID-19.

The V and J genes are TRBV5-4 and TRBJ1-1, with a tentative D call TRBD1 (6 bases). Germline V gene data show CDR1 as SGHNT and CDR2 as YYREEE (reference sequence). The CDR3 is 14 amino acids. Trimming pared 4 bases from V and 2 bases from J, leaving 12 bases between. This chain's CDR3 is CASSGGGGNTEAFF. As DNA, the CDR3 is TGTGCCAGCAGCGGGGGAGGGGGTAACACTGAAGCTTTCTTT.

CDR3: CASSVGPAGANEQFF. In nucleotides, the CDR3 is TGTGCCAGCAGCGTAGGGCCAGCGGGGGCCAATGAGCAGTTCTTC. The chain is built from TRBV9 and TRBJ2-1; 8 nucleotides agree with TRBD2. This CDR3 is 15 amino acids long. V shed 0 bases and J 6 bases; nucleotides not matched to a gene: 5. CDR1 and CDR2 (germline): SGDLS, YYNGEE.

V and J are TRBV19 and TRBJ1-3; D is unclear. In germline, CDR1 is LNHDA, CDR2 SQIVND (reference sequence). The CDR3 has 15 amino acids. Trimming took off 4 bases at V and 3 bases at J, with 13 bases between the two ends. The CDR3 sequence: CASSTSSSSGNTIYF. CDR3 coding DNA: TGTGCCAGTAGTACAAGCTCGTCAAGTGGAAACACCATATATTTT.

The V gene is TRBV2, the J gene TRBJ1-5; 8 nucleotides agree with TRBD1. After removal of 4 bases from V and 1 base from J, the junction contained 12 bases not matched to a gene. This CDR3 has 18 residues. Germline V gene lookup returns CDR1 SNHLY and CDR2 FYNNEI. CDR3 residues: CASSVEAGGAWSNQPQHF. As DNA, the CDR3 is TGTGCCAGCAGTGTCGAGGCAGGGGGCGCTTGGAGCAATCAGCCCCAGCATTTT.

V is TRBV4-2 and J is TRBJ2-5; 7 bases agree with TRBD1. The V gene end was trimmed by 1 base and the J gene end by 2 bases; junction bases not matched to a gene: 4. The germline V gene has CDR1 LGHNA and CDR2 YNFKEQ. The CDR3 is 15 residues long. The CDR3 reads CASSQGPGQQETQYF. The CDR3 nucleotides read TGTGCCAGCAGCCAAGGTCCGGGACAGCAAGAGACCCAGTACTTC.

The chain joins TRBV7-2 to TRBJ2-7; 8 bases map to TRBD2. The CDR3 extends over 15 amino acids. Trimming removed 1 base from V and 3 bases from J; junction bases left unmatched: 5. Germline CDR1 reads SGHTA; CDR2 reads FQGNSA. Written as DNA, the CDR3 is TGTGCCAGCAGCTTAGAACGGGGGGGCCTCTACGAGCAGTACTTC. Translated, it gives CASSLERGGLYEQYF.

V and J are TRBV27 and TRBJ1-6; 8 nucleotides align to TRBD1. The CDR3 is made up of 15 amino acids. V was pared by 6 bases and J by 13 bases, with 14 bases of the junction left unmatched. Germline V gene sequence: CDR1 MNHEY, CDR2 SMNVEV (reference sequence). This chain's CDR3 is CASSRGPGTGSPLHF. The CDR3 region has the DNA TGTGCCAGCAGCCGTGGGCCAGGGACAGGCTCCCCCCTCCACTTT.

The chain has TRBV30 and TRBJ2-7; D might be TRBD2 (6 bases). V was clipped by 3 bases and J by 7 bases, with 13 bases between them. In germline, CDR1 is GTSNPN, CDR2 SVGIG (reference sequence). The CDR3 spans 12 residues. The CDR3 spells CAWSGGAREQYF. CDR3 sequence (DNA): TGTGCCTGGAGCGGAGGGGCGAGGGAGCAGTACTTC.

This clone was observed once. A clone one base away is much larger, so this may be a read error. The V gene is TRBV9, the J gene TRBJ1-2, with 7 bases matching TRBD1. Germline V gene sequence: CDR1 SGDLS, CDR2 YYNGEE. The CDR3 spans 13 residues. With 0 bases clipped from V and 4 bases from J, the junction kept 0 bases outside the gene matches. The chain's CDR3 is CASSVGTGYGYTF. The CDR3 DNA is TGTGCCAGCAGCGTAGGGACAGGCTATGGCTACACCTTC. The full variable domain, its missing parts supplied by reference TRBV9 and TRBJ1-2, is DSGVTQTPKHLITATGQRVTLRCSPRSGDLSVYWYQQSLDQGLQFLIQYYNGEERAKGNILERFSAQQFPDLHSELNLSSLELGDSALYFCASSVGTGYGYTFGSGTRLTVV.

The V and J genes are TRBV27 and TRBJ2-5; TRBD1 matches at 9 bases. CDR1 and CDR2 from the germline V gene are MNHEY and SMNVEV (reference sequence). V trimming: 6 bases; J trimming: 4 bases; junction bases outside the gene matches: 3. The CDR3 has 13 residues. As DNA, the CDR3 is TGTGCCAGCAGCCGGGACAGGGTAGAGACCCAGTACTTC. Translated: CASSRDRVETQYF.